A selection of T cell receptor beta chains follows, all from one sample in a study of blood T cell repertoires in COVID-19. Generated by immunoSEQ multiplex PCR, the TCRdb table keeps only in-frame clones and is missing some. This table has 68,000 or so clones, approximately 89% appearing once. The specimen was peripheral blood. Every receptor here comes from a man aged 45-65 years with active COVID-19. Each CDR3 is given with its conserved first and last residue. The order of the fields is J gene, V gene, D gene, clone size, CDR3 length, CDR3 protein, CDR3 DNA. D genes are given only for firm matches. Clone sizes are given selectively: once, few, many, or a class where the clone is expanded.

>TRBJ1-4|TRBV2|TRBD1|NA|15
CASTKRGQGGEKLFF
TGTGCCAGCACCAAACGGGGTCAGGGGGGTGAAAAACTGTTTTTT
>TRBJ2-1|TRBV23-1|NA|NA|14
CASTQSSRDNEQFF
TGCGCCAGCACTCAATCATCCAGGGACAATGAGCAGTTCTTC
>TRBJ1-5|TRBV7-2|NA|NA|15
CASSFRAGVGQPQHF
TGTGCCAGCAGCTTCAGGGCAGGGGTGGGCCAGCCCCAGCATTTT
>TRBJ1-2|TRBV6-5|TRBD1|NA|13
CASSTTGSYGYTF
TGTGCCAGCAGTACGACAGGGAGTTATGGCTACACCTTC
>TRBJ1-2|TRBV9|NA|NA|13
CASSVEEVSSYTF
TGTGCCAGCAGCGTAGAGGAGGTCTCGAGCTACACCTTC
>TRBJ1-2|TRBV2|NA|NA|15
CASSEVGGLQISYTF
TGTGCCAGCAGTGAAGTGGGGGGGCTACAAATTAGCTACACCTTC
>TRBJ2-7|TRBV11-2|NA|NA|12
CASRPDGSEQYF
TGTGCCAGCAGACCTGACGGGTCTGAGCAGTACTTC
>TRBJ2-1|TRBV2|TRBD2|once|14
CASSASGEYNEQFF
TGTGCCAGCAGTGCTAGCGGGGAGTACAATGAGCAGTTCTTC
>TRBJ2-3|TRBV9|NA|NA|16
CASSVAPQGLADTQYF
TGTGCCAGCAGCGTAGCCCCGCAGGGGTTGGCAGATACGCAGTATTTT
>TRBJ1-2|TRBV25-1|TRBD1|NA|14
CASRDRGGDYGYTF
TGTGCCAGCAGGGACAGGGGAGGCGACTATGGCTACACCTTC
>TRBJ2-5|TRBV6-4|NA|NA|13
CASSDPLPETQYF
TGTGCCAGCAGTGATCCACTCCCAGAGACCCAGTACTTC
>TRBJ2-7|TRBV11-3|NA|NA|14
CASSLGHGAYEQYF
TGTGCCAGCAGCTTAGGGCATGGAGCTTACGAGCAGTACTTC
>TRBJ2-1|TRBV5-1|TRBD1|NA|16
CASSSGQLIDYNEQFF
TGCGCCAGCAGCTCGGGACAGTTGATAGATTACAATGAGCAGTTCTTC
>TRBJ1-5|TRBV7-2|NA|NA|13
CASSFVANQPQHF
TGTGCCAGCAGCTTCGTGGCCAATCAGCCCCAGCATTTT
>TRBJ2-1|TRBV3-1/TRBV3-2|NA|NA|13
CASSPWGTGEQFF
TGTGCCAGCAGCCCCTGGGGGACTGGTGAGCAGTTCTTC
>TRBJ2-7|TRBV7-2|TRBD1|NA|14
CASSWGQGYYEQYF
TGTGCCAGCAGCTGGGGACAGGGGTACTACGAGCAGTACTTC
>TRBJ2-1|TRBV7-9|TRBD2|once|15
CASSSGLAGYNEQFF
TGTGCCAGCAGCTCGGGACTAGCGGGGTACAATGAGCAGTTCTTC
>TRBJ2-7|TRBV9|TRBD1|NA|14
CASSVGTGTYEQYF
TGTGCCAGCAGCGTGGGGACAGGAACCTACGAGCAGTACTTC
>TRBJ2-5|TRBV19|NA|NA|13
CASRNPGRETQYF
TGTGCCAGTAGGAATCCAGGCCGAGAGACCCAGTACTTC
>TRBJ1-2|TRBV4-3|NA|NA|16
CASSQDPNRVDYGYTF
TGCGCCAGCAGCCAAGATCCGAACAGGGTGGACTATGGCTACACCTTC
>TRBJ1-5|TRBV11-2|NA|NA|13
CASSLRENQPQHF
TGTGCCAGCAGCTTACGGGAGAATCAGCCCCAGCATTTT
>TRBJ1-1|TRBV19|TRBD1|many|15
CASSMGQKINTEAFF
TGTGCCAGTAGTATGGGACAGAAAATTAACACTGAAGCTTTCTTT
>TRBJ2-1|TRBV5-1|TRBD1|NA|16
CASSLKPGQGYNEQFF
TGCGCCAGCAGCTTAAAACCGGGACAGGGATACAATGAGCAGTTCTTC
>TRBJ1-2|TRBV18|NA|NA|18
CASSPWRGTMETNYGYTF
TGTGCCAGCTCACCATGGCGGGGTACCATGGAGACTAACTATGGCTACACCTTC
>TRBJ2-5|TRBV10-1|TRBD1|once|14
CASSDGGQRETQYF
TGCGCCAGCAGTGATGGGGGACAGCGAGAGACCCAGTACTTC
>TRBJ2-5|TRBV7-2|NA|NA|13
CASSTPPGETQYF
TGTGCCAGCAGCACCCCGCCCGGGGAGACCCAGTACTTC
>TRBJ2-5|TRBV7-9|TRBD1|NA|12
CASSTGQGSEYF
TGTGCCAGCAGCACGGGACAGGGGAGCGAGTACTTC
>TRBJ1-1|TRBV11-1|NA|once|15
CASSLTEGRNTEAFF
TGTGCCAGCAGCTTAACGGAGGGGCGCAACACTGAAGCTTTCTTT
>TRBJ2-7|TRBV5-1|TRBD2|NA|15
CASSWAPGGYYEQYF
TGCGCCAGCAGCTGGGCCCCGGGGGGGTACTACGAGCAGTACTTC
>TRBJ2-7|TRBV18|TRBD1|NA|14
CASSLGRGLYEQYF
TGTGCCAGCTCACTGGGCAGGGGGCTCTACGAGCAGTACTTC
>TRBJ2-7|TRBV18|TRBD1|NA|15
CASSPTGTGNYEQYF
TGTGCCAGCTCACCAACCGGGACAGGCAACTACGAGCAGTACTTC
>TRBJ1-4|TRBV19|NA|NA|16
CASSIRTGGPNEKLFF
TGTGCCAGTAGTATACGAACCGGGGGGCCTAATGAAAAACTGTTTTTT
>TRBJ1-1|TRBV28|TRBD1|once|14
CASTRDRGGTEAFF
TGTGCCAGCACCCGGGACAGGGGAGGCACTGAAGCTTTCTTT
>TRBJ1-6|TRBV4-1|TRBD1|few|14
CASSQGQGVSPLHF
TGCGCCAGCAGCCAAGGACAGGGGGTTTCACCCCTCCACTTT
>TRBJ2-7|TRBV6-5|TRBD1|NA|14
CASSYDDRGLEQYF
TGTGCCAGCAGTTACGACGACAGGGGGCTCGAGCAGTACTTC
>TRBJ2-7|TRBV7-2|NA|NA|14
CASSLPVYSYEQYF
TGTGCCAGCAGCTTACCGGTCTACTCCTACGAGCAGTACTTC
>TRBJ1-2|TRBV4-1|NA|NA|15
CASSQGTADLYGYTF
TGCGCCAGCAGCCAAGGGACAGCCGACCTCTATGGCTACACCTTC
>TRBJ1-5|TRBV6-5|NA|NA|13
CASSLAIYQPQHF
TGTGCCAGCAGCCTTGCTATCTATCAGCCCCAGCATTTT
>TRBJ2-7|TRBV9|TRBD2|NA|16
CASSPHASGGAYEQYF
TGTGCCAGCAGCCCCCACGCTAGCGGGGGGGCTTACGAGCAGTACTTC
>TRBJ2-2|TRBV6-4|TRBD2|NA|16
CASSLFSGGNTGELFF
TGTGCCAGCAGTCTTTTCAGCGGGGGAAACACCGGGGAGCTGTTTTTT
>TRBJ1-6|TRBV12-3/TRBV12-4|TRBD1|NA|13
CASSLTGDTPLHF
TGTGCCAGCAGCCTAACAGGGGACACACCCCTCCACTTT
>TRBJ2-7|TRBV6-5|TRBD1|NA|14
CASRGDRGTYEQYF
TGTGCCAGCAGGGGGGACAGGGGGACCTACGAGCAGTACTTC
>TRBJ2-3|TRBV6-5|TRBD2|NA|15
CASSYRGVGTDTQYF
TGTGCCAGCAGTTACCGGGGGGTAGGCACAGATACGCAGTATTTT
>TRBJ1-1|TRBV3-1/TRBV3-2|NA|NA|15
CASSQDLRQGIEAFF
TGTGCCAGCAGCCAAGATCTCAGGCAGGGGATTGAAGCTTTCTTT
>TRBJ2-1|TRBV7-9|NA|NA|11
CASSYNNEQFF
TGTGCCAGCAGCTATAACAATGAGCAGTTCTTC
>TRBJ2-6|TRBV5-6|TRBD1|NA|19
CASSLRLTGAASGANVLTF
TGTGCCAGCAGCCTCAGGTTGACAGGGGCTGCCTCTGGGGCCAACGTCCTGACTTTC
>TRBJ2-1|TRBV18|TRBD1|NA|14
CASSPGTGRGEQFF
TGTGCCAGCTCACCAGGGACAGGGCGTGGAGAGCAGTTCTTC
>TRBJ2-7|TRBV6-2/TRBV6-3|TRBD2|NA|14
CASSYQGTNYEQYF
TGTGCCAGCAGTTATCAAGGGACTAACTACGAGCAGTACTTC
>TRBJ2-2|TRBV7-2|TRBD2|once|16
CASSLGASGPTGELFF
TGTGCCAGCAGCTTAGGCGCTAGCGGACCAACCGGGGAGCTGTTTTTT
>TRBJ1-4|TRBV5-4|TRBD1|NA|15
CASSVSGTGQEKLFF
TGTGCCAGCAGCGTTTCCGGGACAGGGCAGGAAAAACTGTTTTTT
>TRBJ1-1|TRBV3-1/TRBV3-2|TRBD1|NA|16
CASSQEVGQGSTEAFF
TGTGCCAGCAGCCAAGAAGTAGGACAGGGATCCACTGAAGCTTTCTTT
>TRBJ1-2|TRBV9|NA|few|15
CASSVQGRALYGYTF
TGTGCCAGCAGCGTACAGGGCAGGGCTCTCTATGGCTACACCTTC
>TRBJ2-5|TRBV6-1|NA|NA|15
CASSHFRDYQETQYF
TGTGCCAGCAGTCACTTCCGGGACTACCAAGAGACCCAGTACTTC
>TRBJ2-3|TRBV7-9|TRBD2|NA|18
CASSFPSGETHGTDTQYF
TGTGCCAGCAGCTTCCCTAGCGGGGAAACTCATGGCACAGATACGCAGTATTTT
>TRBJ2-3|TRBV5-1|NA|NA|16
CASSLAGEGGPDTQYF
TGCGCCAGCAGCTTGGCGGGGGAGGGGGGGCCAGATACGCAGTATTTT
>TRBJ1-5|TRBV21-1|NA|few|15
CASSKALNINQPQHF
TGTGCCAGCAGCAAAGCGCTGAACATCAATCAGCCCCAGCATTTT
>TRBJ2-3|TRBV30|NA|NA|12
CAWRGVTDTQYF
TGTGCCTGGAGAGGGGTCACAGATACGCAGTATTTT